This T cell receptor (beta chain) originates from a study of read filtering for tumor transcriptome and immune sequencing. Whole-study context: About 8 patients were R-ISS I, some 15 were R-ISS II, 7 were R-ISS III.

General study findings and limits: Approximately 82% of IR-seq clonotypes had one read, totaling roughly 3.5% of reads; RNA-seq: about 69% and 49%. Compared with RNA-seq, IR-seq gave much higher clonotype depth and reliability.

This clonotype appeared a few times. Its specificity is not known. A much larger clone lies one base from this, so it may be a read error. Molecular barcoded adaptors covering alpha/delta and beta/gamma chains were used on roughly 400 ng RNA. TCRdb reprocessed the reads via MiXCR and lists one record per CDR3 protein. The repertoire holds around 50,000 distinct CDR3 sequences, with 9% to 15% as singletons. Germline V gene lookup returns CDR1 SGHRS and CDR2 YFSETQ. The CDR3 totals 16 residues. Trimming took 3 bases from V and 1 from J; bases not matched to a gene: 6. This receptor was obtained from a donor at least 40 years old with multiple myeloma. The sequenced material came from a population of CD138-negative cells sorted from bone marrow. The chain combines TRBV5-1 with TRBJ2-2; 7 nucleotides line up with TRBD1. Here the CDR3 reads CASSSTGVGNTGELFF. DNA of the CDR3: TGCGCCAGCAGCTCCACAGGGGTTGGGAACACCGGGGAGCTGTTTTTT. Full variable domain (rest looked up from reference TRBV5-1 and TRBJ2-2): KAGVTQTPRYLIKTRGQQVTLSCSPISGHRSVSWYQQTPGQGLQFLFEYFSETQRNKGNFPGRFSGRQFSNSRSEMNVSTLELGDSALYLCASSSTGVGNTGELFFGEGSRLTVL.